In this sample, the clone carrying this T cell receptor beta chain turned up once. This entry is derived from a study of blood T cell repertoires in COVID-19. Only in-frame clones appear in the TCRdb table, and some are missing; sequencing was by immunoSEQ multiplex PCR. The sample records about 190,000 clones, about 78% being singletons. This CDR3 spans 15 amino acids. Germline-derived CDR1 and CDR2 are SGHRS and YFSETQ. V was pared by 0 bases and J by 1 base, with 9 bases between. The sample consisted of PBMCs or T cells enriched from blood (not recorded which). This chain connects TRBV5-1 to TRBJ2-3; D uncertain. The clonotype originates from a woman aged 45 to 65 who had recovered from COVID-19. The CDR3 DNA reads as TGCGCCAGCAGCTTGGACAGCCCCGGCACAGATACGCAGTATTTT. Translation gives CASSLDSPGTDTQYF.